The clone carrying this TCR beta chain has just a few counts. The CDR3 spans 15 residues. Germline loops: CDR1 SGDLS, CDR2 YYNGEE. Trimming took 1 base from V and 1 from J, leaving 9 bases between them. Use of 60 Vbeta and 13 Jbeta primers characterized the PCR. Some clones are missing from TCRdb's copy, which holds only in-frame ones; the method was immunoSEQ multiplex PCR. The data contain approximately 140,000 clones, less than 80% of them singletons. The data derive from a study of cytomegalovirus exposure and HLA in healthy donors. This clonotype originated in a woman in her 50s in good health and CMV-seropositive. This chain uses TRBV9 with TRBJ1-5; a weak D match, TRBD1 (5 bases). The sample was PBMCs. DNA for the CDR3: TGTGCCAGCAGCGTAAGGGGCGAAAGCAATCAGCCCCAGCATTTT. Translation: CASSVRGESNQPQHF. Full variable domain (missing parts from reference TRBV9 and TRBJ1-5): DSGVTQTPKHLITATGQRVTLRCSPRSGDLSVYWYQQSLDQGLQFLIQYYNGEERAKGNILERFSAQQFPDLHSELNLSSLELGDSALYFCASSVRGESNQPQHFGDGTRLSIL.